The 20 T cell receptor beta chains reported below all come from one sample, sequenced in a study of early T cells in non-severe SARS-CoV-2 infection. Each CDR3 protein is one row after TCRdb ran MiXCR on the 5' RACE reads. Here the sample spans tens of thousands of distinct CDR3 sequences, roughly a tenth being singletons. Sequencing was performed on whole blood. The receptors derive from an adult who was a healthcare worker with PCR-confirmed SARS-CoV-2 infection or an uninfected control (not recorded which).

This clonotype showed up just a few times. The rearrangement links TRBV9 to TRBJ2-2, with D perhaps TRBD1 or TRBD2 (5 bases each). The CDR3 contains 16 residues. V lost 5 bases and J 2 bases, leaving 16 bases between the germline ends. Looked up from germline, CDR1 is SGDLS and CDR2 is YYNGEE. CDR3 coding DNA: TGTGCCAGCAGAGGAACCGGGACCGGTAACACCGGGGAGCTGTTTTTT. Protein: CASRGTGTGNTGELFF.

This sequence joins TRBV3-1 and TRBJ1-4; D not resolved. The CDR3 length is 14 residues. The ends were cut back, 4 bases at V and 8 bases at J, with 14 bases in the middle. Germline V gene sequence: CDR1 LGHDT, CDR2 YNNKEL (reference sequence). The CDR3 DNA is TGTGCCAGCAGCCCGGCCACCATTGGGGAAAAACTGTTTTTT. Encoded protein: CASSPATIGEKLFF.

This clonotype was counted ten times or more. This chain uses TRBV18 with TRBJ2-1, with D maybe TRBD2 (6 bases). This CDR3 contains 17 residues. V was shortened by 2 bases and J by 5 bases, with 19 bases between the two germline ends. Germline CDR1 reads KGHSH; CDR2 reads LQKENI. DNA of the CDR3: TGTGCCAGCTCACCAGTGCGGGACTTGCTCCTCCACAATGAGCAGTTCTTC. Its translation is CASSPVRDLLLHNEQFF.

In this sample, this clonotype turned up a few times. The CDR3 loop is CASSPGTGTILGAFF. CDR3 nucleotides: TGTGCCAGCAGCCCCGGGACAGGGACGATCCTCGGGGCTTTCTTT. The rearrangement uses TRBV5-4 and TRBJ1-1, with TRBD1 matching over 9 bases. Germline V lookup: CDR1 SGHNT, CDR2 YYREEE (reference sequence). V dropped 4 bases and J dropped 11; count of bases not matched to a gene: 15. This CDR3 is built from 15 residues.

This chain connects TRBV7-9 to TRBJ1-1, with D maybe TRBD1 (5 bases). The CDR3 spans 12 residues. Trimming stripped 5 bases from V and 8 bases from J, with 12 bases between. Germline V gene sequence: CDR1 SEHNR, CDR2 FQNEAQ (reference sequence). The CDR3 bases are TGTGCCAGCAGCCCGGGACCGAGAGAAGCTTTCTTT. This gives the protein CASSPGPREAFF.

Ten or more counts support this clonotype. The chain employs TRBV24-1 and TRBJ2-7, with TRBD2 matching 8 bases. With 9 bases clipped from V and 0 bases from J, the junction kept 6 bases outside the gene matches. Germline values: CDR1 KGHDR, CDR2 SFDVKD. CDR3 length: 14 amino acids. The CDR3 DNA reads TGTGCCACCCTTAGCGGGAAGAACTCCTACGAGCAGTACTTC. The encoded protein is CATLSGKNSYEQYF.

There are a few counts of this clonotype. The rearrangement uses TRBV23-1 and TRBJ2-4; no clear D. TRBV23-1 is placed among ORFs of uncertain function. The CDR3 totals 15 residues. V was clipped by 2 bases and J by 1 base, with 9 bases between them. The DNA for the CDR3 is TGCGCCAGCAGTCAAAAGGGTTGGGCCAAAAACATTCAGTACTTC. The encoded protein is CASSQKGWAKNIQYF.

This clonotype showed up many times. The V and J genes are TRBV7-2 and TRBJ2-6; either TRBD1 or TRBD2 may supply D (5 bases each). From germline, CDR1 is SGHTA and CDR2 FQGNSA. This CDR3 is 18 amino acids long. V was cut by 5 bases and J by 0 bases, with 17 bases left in between. The CDR3 DNA reads TGTGCCAGCAGCACGACAACCGGGACGGTCTCTGGGGCCAACGTCCTGACTTTC. The encoded protein is CASSTTTGTVSGANVLTF.

This clonotype was detected a few times. This chain connects TRBV6-5 to TRBJ2-5; 7 bases align to TRBD1. There are 15 residues in the CDR3. Looked up from germline, CDR1 is MNHEY and CDR2 is SVGAGI. Trimming took 8 bases from V and 1 from J; bases not matched to a gene: 10. CDR3 bases: TGTGCCAGCCGTGAAGGACAGGCCGGCCAAGAGACCCAGTACTTC. Amino acid sequence: CASREGQAGQETQYF.

The gene calls are TRBV29-1 and TRBJ2-1; TRBD1 matches 9 bases. Per the germline V gene, CDR1 is SQVTM and CDR2 is ANQGSEA. The CDR3 sequence is 16 residues long. Losses at the gene ends were 5 bases for V and 8 bases for J; bases not matched to a gene: 16. CDR3 protein: CSVRVRGGQGMYEQFF. DNA for the CDR3: TGCAGCGTTAGGGTCCGTGGGGGACAGGGTATGTATGAGCAGTTCTTC.

This clonotype was detected ten times or more. This chain joins TRBV27 and TRBJ1-5; 7 nucleotides line up with TRBD1. The trim removed 5 bases at V and 7 bases at J, leaving 2 bases unmatched. The germline V gene encodes CDR1 MNHEY and CDR2 SMNVEV (reference sequence). This CDR3 contains 12 residues. CDR3: CASSPQGQPQHF. The DNA for the CDR3 is TGTGCCAGCAGTCCACAGGGGCAGCCCCAGCATTTT.

This clonotype was seen ten or more times. The J gene is TRBJ2-3, the V gene TRBV5-1; 7 bases map to TRBD1. Germline CDR1 and CDR2: SGHRS and YFSETQ. V was clipped by 0 bases and J by 2 bases; unmatched bases: 9. This CDR3 contains 17 residues. DNA for the CDR3: TGCGCCAGCAGCTTGGAAGGCAGGGGGTCCATCACAGATACGCAGTATTTT. It specifies CASSLEGRGSITDTQYF.

This clonotype appeared many times. This chain uses TRBV7-3 with TRBJ2-5; D not resolved. The CDR3 has 14 residues. V lost 0 bases and J 3 bases, leaving 8 bases between the germline ends. Germline V gene data show CDR1 as SGHTA and CDR2 as FQGTGA. Here the CDR3 reads CASSLTGSKETQYF. In DNA form, the CDR3 reads TGTGCCAGCAGCTTAACGGGATCGAAAGAGACCCAGTACTTC.

This clonotype was detected many times. The rearrangement joins TRBV9 to TRBJ2-2; D remains ambiguous. V gave up 0 bases and J gave up 5 bases, with 5 bases separating them. Germline loops: CDR1 SGDLS, CDR2 YYNGEE. This CDR3 spans 13 amino acids. The chain's CDR3 is CASSVVGTGELFF. The CDR3 DNA reads as TGTGCCAGCAGCGTAGTGGGGACCGGGGAGCTGTTTTTT.

This clonotype was detected many times. The rearrangement uses TRBV5-4 and TRBJ1-5; 9 nucleotides align to TRBD1. The CDR3 runs to 17 residues. Germline V CDR1 and CDR2: SGHNT, YYREEE (reference sequence). Trimming took 4 bases from V and 3 from J; bases not matched to a gene: 11. The CDR3: CASSGGGQGRNNQPQHF. The DNA of the CDR3 is TGTGCCAGCAGCGGGGGGGGACAGGGCCGGAACAATCAGCCCCAGCATTTT. The variable domain in full, completed from reference TRBV5-4 and TRBJ1-5, reads ETGVTQSPTHLIKTRGQQVTLRCSSQSGHNTVSWYQQALGQGPQFIFQYYREEENGRGNFPPRFSGLQFPNYSSELNVNALELDDSALYLCASSGGGQGRNNQPQHFGDGTRLSIL.

The chain joins TRBV18 to TRBJ2-3; D is unresolved. The CDR3 contains 11 residues. V shed 6 bases and J shed 2 bases, with 3 bases lying between them. Looked up from germline, CDR1 is KGHSH and CDR2 is LQKENI. CDR3 DNA: TGTGCCAGCTCCACCACAGATACGCAGTATTTT. Protein sequence: CASSTTDTQYF. Using reference TRBV18 and TRBJ2-3 for the parts outside the CDR3, the full variable domain is NAGVMQNPRHLVRRRGQEARLRCSPMKGHSHVYWYRQLPEEGLKFMVYLQKENIIDESGMPKERFSAEFPKEGPSILRIQQVVRGDSAAYFCASSTTDTQYFGPGTRLTVL.

The chain couples TRBV7-9 to TRBJ1-3; D gene ambiguous. Germline CDR1 is SEHNR and CDR2 is FQNEAQ (reference sequence). The CDR3 sequence is 10 residues long. V shed 7 bases and J shed 14 bases, with 12 bases lying between them. CDR3 loop: CASTDIPLYF. The CDR3 nucleotides are TGTGCCAGCACCGATATCCCTTTATATTTT.

This clonotype came up many times. The genes are TRBV6-1 and TRBJ2-7, with D possibly called TRBD1 or TRBD2 (5 bases each). CDR1 is MNHNS, CDR2 SASEGT, per germline. CDR3 length: 13 amino acids. V was clipped by 6 bases and J by 9 bases, with 18 bases between them. The CDR3: CASSSPGSRGQYF. DNA of the CDR3: TGTGCCAGCAGCTCCCCGGGGAGTAGGGGGCAGTACTTC.

This clonotype was counted at least ten times. This chain joins TRBV13 and TRBJ2-6; 10 nucleotides match TRBD1. The CDR3 loop spans 20 amino acids. Germline V gene lookup returns CDR1 PRHDT and CDR2 FYEKMQ (reference sequence). The junction had 9 bases not matched to a gene; V was cut back by 0 bases and J by 1 base. The CDR3, as DNA: TGTGCCAGCAGCTTAGGAATACGAGACAGGGGGCGGTCTGGGGCCAACGTCCTGACTTTC. It yields the protein CASSLGIRDRGRSGANVLTF.

This clonotype has ten or more counts. The J gene is TRBJ2-5, the V gene TRBV20-1; 8 bases line up with TRBD1. Germline V gene lookup returns CDR1 DFQATT and CDR2 SNEGSKA (reference sequence). This CDR3 is built from 14 residues. J lost 6 bases, V lost 0 bases, and 6 bases had no gene match. The CDR3 region has the DNA TGCAGTGCTAGAGAAACAGGGGGTATGCAGACCCAGTACTTC. Its protein product is CSARETGGMQTQYF.